This paragraph covers one TCR beta chain sequence. Its antigen is unknown. An end of the junction differs from the germline gene, which may be a read error. The data originate from a study of Graves' ophthalmopathy and Graves' hyperthyroidism. At the level of the study: The authors collected peripheral blood at initial diagnosis, before any treatment. Overall study results and limits: Ophthalmopathy could be told apart from stable hyperthyroidism by a 13-signature model (about 88% sensitivity, approximately 81% specificity).

The authors amplified TCR beta CDR3 regions from RNA transcripts. HTBI primers were employed in first-round RT-PCR, then a second-round multiplex PCR followed. TCRdb itself ran the multiplex PCR reads through MiXCR, one entry per CDR3 protein. Among about 620,000 distinct CDR3 sequences listed, roughly 20% were seen once. Germline CDR1 and CDR2: DFQATT and SNEGSKA (reference sequence). This CDR3 has 16 amino acids. The clonotype was recovered from a young woman with stable Graves' hyperthyroidism. Some clones in this sample may be carry-over from other donors' samples. Sequencing was performed on peripheral blood. The chain is built from TRBV20-1 and TRBJ2-4, with 10 bases fitting TRBD2. This CDR3 is CSARDPLAGEKNIKYF. For the CDR3, the DNA is TGCAGTGCTAGAGACCCTCTAGCGGGGGAAAAGAACATTAAGTACTTC.